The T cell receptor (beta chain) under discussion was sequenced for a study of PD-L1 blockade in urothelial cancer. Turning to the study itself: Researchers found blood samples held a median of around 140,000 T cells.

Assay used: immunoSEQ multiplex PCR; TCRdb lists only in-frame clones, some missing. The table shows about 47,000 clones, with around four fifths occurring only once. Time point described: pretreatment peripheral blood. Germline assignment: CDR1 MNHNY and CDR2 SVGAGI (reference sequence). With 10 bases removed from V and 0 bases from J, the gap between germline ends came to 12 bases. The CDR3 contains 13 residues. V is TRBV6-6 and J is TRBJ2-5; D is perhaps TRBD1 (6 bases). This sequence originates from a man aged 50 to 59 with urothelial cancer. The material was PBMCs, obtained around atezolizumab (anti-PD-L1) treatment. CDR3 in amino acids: CAMRTADQETQYF. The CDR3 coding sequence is TGTGCCATGAGGACAGCCGACCAAGAGACCCAGTACTTC.